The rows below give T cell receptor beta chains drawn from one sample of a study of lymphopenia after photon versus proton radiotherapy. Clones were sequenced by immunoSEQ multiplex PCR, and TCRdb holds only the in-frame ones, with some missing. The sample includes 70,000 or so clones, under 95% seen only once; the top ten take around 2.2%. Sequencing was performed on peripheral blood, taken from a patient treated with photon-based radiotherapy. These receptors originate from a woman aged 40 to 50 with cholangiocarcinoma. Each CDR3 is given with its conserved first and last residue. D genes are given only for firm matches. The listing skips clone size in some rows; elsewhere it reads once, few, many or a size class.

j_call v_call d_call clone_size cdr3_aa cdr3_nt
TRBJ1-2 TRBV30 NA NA CAWNVRGGYTF TGTGCCTGGAATGTCAGGGGAGGCTACACCTTC
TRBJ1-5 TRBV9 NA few CASSVEGGSGQPQHF TGTGCCAGCAGCGTAGAAGGGGGTAGCGGTCAGCCCCAGCATTTT
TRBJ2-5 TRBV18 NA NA CASSRYQETQYF TGTGCCAGCTCTCGGTACCAAGAGACCCAGTACTTC
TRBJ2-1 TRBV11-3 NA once CASSLQSRSYNEQFF TGTGCCAGCAGCTTACAGTCGCGGAGCTACAATGAGCAGTTCTTC
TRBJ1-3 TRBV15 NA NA CATSRVTSNTIYF TGTGCCACCAGCAGAGTCACCTCCAACACCATATATTTT
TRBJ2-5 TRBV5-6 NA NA CASSLSRGETQYF TGTGCCAGCAGCTTGTCCCGGGGGGAGACCCAGTACTTC
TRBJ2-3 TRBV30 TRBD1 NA CAWSLQGTGNRATQYF TGTGCCTGGAGTCTACAAGGGACAGGGAACAGGGCTACGCAGTATTTT
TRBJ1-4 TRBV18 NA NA CASSPREGEKLFF TGTGCCAGCTCACCGAGGGAAGGTGAAAAACTGTTTTTT
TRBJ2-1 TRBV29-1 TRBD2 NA CSVRFSGGHSSYNEQFF TGCAGCGTTAGGTTTAGCGGGGGGCATAGCTCCTACAATGAGCAGTTCTTC
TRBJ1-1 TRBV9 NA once CASSPRQNTEAFF TGTGCCAGCAGCCCCCGACAGAACACTGAAGCTTTCTTT
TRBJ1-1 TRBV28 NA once CASSLPSENTEAFF TGTGCCAGCAGTTTACCCTCCGAGAACACTGAAGCTTTCTTT
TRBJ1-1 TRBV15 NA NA CATKWDGNTEAFF TGTGCCACCAAATGGGATGGCAACACTGAAGCTTTCTTT
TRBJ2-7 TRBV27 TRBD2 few CASSSGLDRPHEQYF TGTGCCAGCAGTTCTGGACTAGATCGTCCCCACGAGCAGTACTTC
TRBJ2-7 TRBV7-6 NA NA CASSSDGLLGEQYF TGTGCCAGCAGCTCCGACGGACTCCTGGGGGAGCAGTACTTC
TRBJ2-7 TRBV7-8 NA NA CASSSWGGRAYEQYF TGTGCCAGCAGCTCCTGGGGTGGGCGGGCCTACGAGCAGTACTTC
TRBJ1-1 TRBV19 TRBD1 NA CASSIHRGRPEAFF TGTGCCAGTAGTATCCACAGGGGGAGGCCTGAAGCTTTCTTT
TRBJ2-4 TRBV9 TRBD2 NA CASSPTSGAFGAKNIQYF TGTGCCAGCAGCCCTACTAGCGGGGCCTTCGGGGCCAAAAACATTCAGTACTTC
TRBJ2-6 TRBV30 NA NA CAWKWGRVSGANVLTF TGTGCCTGGAAGTGGGGGCGGGTCTCTGGGGCCAACGTCCTGACTTTC
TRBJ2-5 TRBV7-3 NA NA CASSRGGGAWETQYF TGTGCCAGCAGCCGTGGAGGGGGCGCATGGGAGACCCAGTACTTC
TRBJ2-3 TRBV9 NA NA CASSVAGAPPDTQYF TGTGCCAGCAGCGTAGCGGGGGCGCCCCCAGATACGCAGTATTTT
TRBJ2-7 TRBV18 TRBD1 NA CASSQRQGWEQYF TGTGCCAGCTCCCAACGACAGGGGTGGGAGCAGTACTTC
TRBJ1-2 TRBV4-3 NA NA CASSQDLDRANYGYTF TGCGCCAGCAGCCAAGATCTGGACAGAGCTAACTATGGCTACACCTTC
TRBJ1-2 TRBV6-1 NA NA CASSEAGGGAKGAYGYTF TGTGCCAGCAGTGAAGCGGGGGGGGGAGCCAAGGGTGCGTATGGCTACACCTTC
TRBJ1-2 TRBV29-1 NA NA CSVVQGNYGYTF TGCAGCGTTGTGCAGGGTAACTATGGCTACACCTTC
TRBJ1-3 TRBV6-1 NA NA CASSVDISSGNTIYF TGTGCCAGCAGTGTTGACATAAGCTCTGGAAACACCATATATTTT
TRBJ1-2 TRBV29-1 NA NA CSVDGNPGYTF TGTAGCGTTGACGGGAACCCAGGCTACACCTTC
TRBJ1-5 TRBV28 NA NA CASRITGIDQPQHF TGTGCCAGCAGAATTACAGGTATTGATCAGCCCCAGCATTTT
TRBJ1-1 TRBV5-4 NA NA CASSLGADVDTEAFF TGTGCCAGCAGCTTGGGCGCGGATGTGGACACTGAAGCTTTCTTT
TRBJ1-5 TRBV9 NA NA CASSVDWGAKPQHF TGTGCCAGCAGCGTAGATTGGGGGGCGAAGCCCCAGCATTTT
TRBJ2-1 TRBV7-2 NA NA CASSLRSVNEQFF TGTGCCAGCAGCCTACGAAGCGTCAATGAGCAGTTCTTC
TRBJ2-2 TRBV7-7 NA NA CASSPGTGELFF TGTGCTAGCAGCCCGGGGACCGGGGAGCTGTTTTTT
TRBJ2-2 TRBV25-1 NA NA CASSDMFLGELFF TGTGCCAGCAGTGATATGTTTCTCGGGGAGCTGTTTTTT
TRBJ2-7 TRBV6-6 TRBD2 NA CASRGGDHEQYF TGTGCCAGCCGGGGAGGGGACCACGAGCAGTACTTC
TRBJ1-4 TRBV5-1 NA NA CASSLVASLNEKLFF TGCGCCAGCAGCTTGGTGGCCAGCCTTAATGAAAAACTGTTTTTT
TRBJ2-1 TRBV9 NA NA CASSVVLTPRSGEQFF TGTGCCAGCAGCGTGGTCCTGACTCCCAGAAGTGGCGAGCAGTTCTTC
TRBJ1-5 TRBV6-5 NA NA CASSTGNQPQHF TGTGCCAGCAGTACGGGGAATCAGCCCCAGCATTTT
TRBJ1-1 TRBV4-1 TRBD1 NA CASRRLPGQGGNTEAFF TGCGCCAGCAGACGGCTCCCGGGACAGGGAGGGAACACTGAAGCTTTCTTT
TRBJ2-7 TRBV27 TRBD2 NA CASRVSGPSGGTYEQYF TGTGCCAGCAGGGTATCCGGCCCTAGCGGGGGAACCTACGAGCAGTACTTC
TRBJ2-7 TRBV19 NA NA CASTEGGGSYEQYF TGTGCCAGTACCGAAGGGGGGGGGTCCTACGAGCAGTACTTC
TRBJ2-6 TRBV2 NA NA CASSGIPSSGANVLTF TGTGCCAGCAGTGGAATCCCCAGCTCTGGGGCCAACGTCCTGACTTTC